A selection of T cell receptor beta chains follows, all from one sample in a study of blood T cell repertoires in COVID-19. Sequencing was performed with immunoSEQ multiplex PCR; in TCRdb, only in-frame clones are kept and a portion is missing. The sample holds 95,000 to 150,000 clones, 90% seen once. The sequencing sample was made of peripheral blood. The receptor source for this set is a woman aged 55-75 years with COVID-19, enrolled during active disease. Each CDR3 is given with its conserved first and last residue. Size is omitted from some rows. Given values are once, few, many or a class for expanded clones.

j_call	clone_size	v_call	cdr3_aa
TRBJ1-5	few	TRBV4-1	CASSQEGALYSNQPQHF
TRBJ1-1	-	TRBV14	CASSQFTGATNTEAFF
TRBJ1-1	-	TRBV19	CASSIGQRMNTEAFF
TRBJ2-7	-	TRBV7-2	CASSPRYYEQYF
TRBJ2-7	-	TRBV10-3	CAISESIYEQYF
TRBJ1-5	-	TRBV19	CATSGTGNQPQHF
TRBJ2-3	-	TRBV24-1	CATSDAGTGGVDTQYF
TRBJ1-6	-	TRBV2	CASSGTVDTPLHF
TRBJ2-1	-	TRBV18	CASSPMTGGAGKFF
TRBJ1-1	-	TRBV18	CASSPPGTGPSTEAFF
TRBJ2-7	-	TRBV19	CASSILAGGRWEQYF
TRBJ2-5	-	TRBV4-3	CASSPLGRREGETQYF
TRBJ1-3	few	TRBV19	CASSISRGSYSGNTIYF
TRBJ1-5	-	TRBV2	CASSGQGARQPQHF
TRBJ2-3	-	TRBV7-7	CASSPGGVSLSDTQYF
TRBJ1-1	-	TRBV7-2	CASSLTGTGGGTEAFF
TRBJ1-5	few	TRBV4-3	CASSQDRQVNQPQHF
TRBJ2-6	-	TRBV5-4	CASSLVGGLTSGANVLTF
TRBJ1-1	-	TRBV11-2	CASSRTTGGRNTEAFF
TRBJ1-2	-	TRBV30	CAWAYGTGAGTF
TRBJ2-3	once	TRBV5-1	CASSLEGSLAGGTDTQYF
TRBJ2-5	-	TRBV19	CASRSGQLGETQYF
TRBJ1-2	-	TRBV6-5	CASSSTGDRGYGYTF
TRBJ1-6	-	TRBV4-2	CASSPSQVSSPLHF
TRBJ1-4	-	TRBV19	CASSPRQGAKLFF
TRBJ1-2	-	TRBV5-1	CASARGGIAGEVYGYTF
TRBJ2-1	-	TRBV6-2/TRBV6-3	CASSQQGPYNEQFF
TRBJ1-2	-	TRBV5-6	CASSREDRGAYTF